This T cell receptor (beta chain) is from a study of OX40 agonist ivuxolimab in advanced cancers. Sequencing used immunoSEQ multiplex PCR; TCRdb keeps in-frame clones, though not all of them. In the table there are some 80,000 clones, approximately 90% of which are singletons. Whole-study findings and limits: CD8+ T cells (on average) carried more expanded clones than CD4+ T cells. Clonal expansion from baseline to week 6 occurred in both CD4+ and CD8+ T cells. The antigen specificity of the peripheral T cells (those that were expanded) was not determined.

Germline lookup yields CDR1 ENHRY and CDR2 SYGVKD. The ends lost 3 bases at V and 2 bases at J; junction bases unmatched: 6. The CDR3 is made up of 16 amino acids. Notes on this clone: Antigen: not known.

Prior autoimmune disease or systemic immunosuppression barred patients. The TCR sequence derives from an adult with an advanced solid tumor such as melanoma, head and neck, liver or kidney cancer. The rearrangement links TRBV10-3 to TRBJ1-1, with 10 bases identical to TRBD1. Material: CD4+ or CD8+ T cells sorted from blood, obtained in a trial of the OX40 agonist ivuxolimab. CDR3 protein: CAISDDRGLTNTEAFF. CDR3 coding DNA: TGTGCCATCAGTGACGACAGGGGGCTCACCAACACTGAAGCTTTCTTT.